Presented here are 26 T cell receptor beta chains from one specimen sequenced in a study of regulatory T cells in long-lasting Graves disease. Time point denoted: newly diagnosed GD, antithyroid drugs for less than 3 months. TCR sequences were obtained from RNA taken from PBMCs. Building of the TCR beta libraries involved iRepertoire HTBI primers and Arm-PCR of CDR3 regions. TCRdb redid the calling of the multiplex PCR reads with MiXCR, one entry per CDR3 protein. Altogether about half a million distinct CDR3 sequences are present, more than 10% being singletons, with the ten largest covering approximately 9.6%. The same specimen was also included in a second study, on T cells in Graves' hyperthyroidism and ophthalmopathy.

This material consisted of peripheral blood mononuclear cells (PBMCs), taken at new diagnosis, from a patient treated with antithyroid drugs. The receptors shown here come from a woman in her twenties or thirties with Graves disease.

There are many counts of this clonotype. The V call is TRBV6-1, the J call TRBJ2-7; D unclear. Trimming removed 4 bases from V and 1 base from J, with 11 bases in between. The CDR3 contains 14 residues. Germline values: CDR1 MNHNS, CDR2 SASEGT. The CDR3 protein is CASSGPRPSYEQYF. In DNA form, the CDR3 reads TGTGCCAGCAGTGGTCCGCGGCCATCCTACGAGCAGTACTTC.

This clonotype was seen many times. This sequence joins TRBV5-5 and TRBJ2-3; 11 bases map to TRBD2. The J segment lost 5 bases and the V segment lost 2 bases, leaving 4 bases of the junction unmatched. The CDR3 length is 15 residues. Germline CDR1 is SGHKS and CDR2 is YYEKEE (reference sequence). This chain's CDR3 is CASSLGTSGGDTQYF. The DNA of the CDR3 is TGTGCCAGCAGCTTAGGGACTAGCGGTGGAGATACGCAGTATTTT.

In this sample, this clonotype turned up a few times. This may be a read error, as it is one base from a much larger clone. CDR3 sequence reads: CASGLYREYGYTF. The CDR3 nucleotides read TGTGCCAGCGGTTTATACAGGGAATATGGCTACACCTTC. The chain is built from TRBV28 and TRBJ1-2; perhaps TRBD1 as D (6 bases). The CDR3 is made up of 13 amino acids. Germline lookup yields CDR1 MDHEN and CDR2 SYDVKM.

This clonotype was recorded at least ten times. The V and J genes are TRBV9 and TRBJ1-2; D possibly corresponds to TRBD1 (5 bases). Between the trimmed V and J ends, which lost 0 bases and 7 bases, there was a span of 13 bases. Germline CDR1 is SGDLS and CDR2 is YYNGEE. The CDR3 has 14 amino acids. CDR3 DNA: TGTGCCAGCAGCGTAGTCTCAGGGATGGGTGGCTACACCTTC. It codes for CASSVVSGMGGYTF.

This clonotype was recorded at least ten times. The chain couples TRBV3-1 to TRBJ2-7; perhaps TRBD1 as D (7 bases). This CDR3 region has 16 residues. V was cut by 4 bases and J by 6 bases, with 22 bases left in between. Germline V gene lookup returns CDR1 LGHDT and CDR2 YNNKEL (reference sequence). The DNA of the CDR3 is TGTGCCAGCAGCCCAGGGGGGAACGACAGGGTCCGCGAGCAGTACTTC. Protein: CASSPGGNDRVREQYF.

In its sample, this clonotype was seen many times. The CDR3 sequence is CSARTGTPNTGELFF. The CDR3 DNA is TGCAGTGCTAGAACCGGGACACCGAACACCGGGGAGCTGTTTTTT. The rearrangement joins TRBV20-1 to TRBJ2-2; possibly TRBD1 for D (6 bases). This CDR3 is built from 15 residues. The V end lost 2 bases, the J end lost 0 bases, and 10 bases lay between the germline ends. CDR1 DFQATT and CDR2 SNEGSKA come from the germline V gene (reference sequence).

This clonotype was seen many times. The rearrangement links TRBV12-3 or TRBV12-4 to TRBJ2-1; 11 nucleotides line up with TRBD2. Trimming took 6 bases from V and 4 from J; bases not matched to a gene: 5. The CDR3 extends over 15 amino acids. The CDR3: CASRLSGREYNEQFF. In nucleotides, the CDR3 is TGTGCCAGCAGACTTAGCGGGAGGGAATACAATGAGCAGTTCTTC.

DNA for the CDR3: TGCAGTGCTAGTTCCCCCCATACGCAGTATTTT. Amino acids: CSASSPHTQYF. J is TRBJ2-3 and V is TRBV20-1; D ambiguous. The CDR3 runs 11 residues. Germline V gene lookup returns CDR1 DFQATT and CDR2 SNEGSKA (reference sequence). The V end lost 3 bases, the J end lost 7 bases, and 8 bases lay between the germline ends.

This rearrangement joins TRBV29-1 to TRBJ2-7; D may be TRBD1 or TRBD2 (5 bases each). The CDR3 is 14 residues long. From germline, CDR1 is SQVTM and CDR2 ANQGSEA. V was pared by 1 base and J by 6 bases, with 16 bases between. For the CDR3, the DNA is TGCAGCGTTGAAGGGAGCCGGGGCCTCGGCGAGCAGTACTTC. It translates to CSVEGSRGLGEQYF.

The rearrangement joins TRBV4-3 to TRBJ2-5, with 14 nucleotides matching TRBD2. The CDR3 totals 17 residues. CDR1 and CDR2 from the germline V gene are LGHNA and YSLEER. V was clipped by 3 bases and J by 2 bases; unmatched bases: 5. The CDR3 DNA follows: TGCGCCAGCAGCCAGTGGACTAGCGGGAGGAAACAAGAGACCCAGTACTTC. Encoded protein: CASSQWTSGRKQETQYF.

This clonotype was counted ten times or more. The CDR3, as DNA: TGTGCCAGCAGCTTGGGCGGGGTGTACCAAGAGACCCAGTACTTC. Encoded protein: CASSLGGVYQETQYF. The chain recombines TRBV13 with TRBJ2-5, with D perhaps TRBD2 (6 bases). Germline V lookup: CDR1 PRHDT, CDR2 FYEKMQ (reference sequence). The CDR3 has 15 amino acids. V lost 3 bases, J lost 0 bases, and 11 bases lay in between.

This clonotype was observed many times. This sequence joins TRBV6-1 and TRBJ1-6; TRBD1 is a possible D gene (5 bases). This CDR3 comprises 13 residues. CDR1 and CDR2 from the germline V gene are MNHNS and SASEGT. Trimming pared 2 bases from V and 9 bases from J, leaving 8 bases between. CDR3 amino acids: CASSEYRGSPLHF. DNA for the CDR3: TGTGCCAGCAGTGAATATAGGGGTTCACCCCTCCACTTT.

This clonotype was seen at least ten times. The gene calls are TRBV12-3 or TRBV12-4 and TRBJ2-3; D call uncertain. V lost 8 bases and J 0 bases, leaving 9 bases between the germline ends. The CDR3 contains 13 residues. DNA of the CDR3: TGTGCCAGCTTTATGACTAGCACAGATACGCAGTATTTT. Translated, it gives CASFMTSTDTQYF.

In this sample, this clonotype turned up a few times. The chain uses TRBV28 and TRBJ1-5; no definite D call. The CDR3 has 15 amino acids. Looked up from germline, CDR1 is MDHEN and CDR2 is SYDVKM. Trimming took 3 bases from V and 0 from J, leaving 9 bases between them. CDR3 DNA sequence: TGTGCCAGCAGTTTTTTCGGAACTAGCAATCAGCCCCAGCATTTT. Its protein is CASSFFGTSNQPQHF.

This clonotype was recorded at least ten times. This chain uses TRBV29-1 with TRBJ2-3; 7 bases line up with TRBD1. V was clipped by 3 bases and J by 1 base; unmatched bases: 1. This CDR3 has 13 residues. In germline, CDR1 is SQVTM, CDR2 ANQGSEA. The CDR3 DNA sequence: TGCAGCGTTGAGGGACAGCGCACAGATACGCAGTATTTT. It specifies CSVEGQRTDTQYF.

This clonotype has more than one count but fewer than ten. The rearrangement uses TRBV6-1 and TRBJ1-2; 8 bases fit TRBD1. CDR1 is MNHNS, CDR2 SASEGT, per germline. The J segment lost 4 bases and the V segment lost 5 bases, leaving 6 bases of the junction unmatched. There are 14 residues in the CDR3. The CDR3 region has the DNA TGTGCCAGCAGTAAAGACAGGGGAGGCTATGGCTACACCTTC. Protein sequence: CASSKDRGGYGYTF.

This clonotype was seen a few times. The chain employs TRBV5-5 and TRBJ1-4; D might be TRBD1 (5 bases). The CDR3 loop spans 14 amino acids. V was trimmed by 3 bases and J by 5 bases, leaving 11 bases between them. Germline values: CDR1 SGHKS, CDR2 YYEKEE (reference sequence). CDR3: CASSSGRENEKLFF. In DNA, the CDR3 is TGTGCCAGCAGCTCGGGACGGGAGAATGAAAAACTGTTTTTT. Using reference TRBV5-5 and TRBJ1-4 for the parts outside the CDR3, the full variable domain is DAGVTQSPTHLIKTRGQQVTLRCSPISGHKSVSWYQQVLGQGPQFIFQYYEKEERGRGNFPDRFSARQFPNYSSELNVNALLLGDSALYLCASSSGRENEKLFFGSGTQLSVL.

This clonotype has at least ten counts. DNA for the CDR3: TGTGCCAGCAGTCCGACCCGAGGTAGCGGCTGGGACACCGGGGAGCTGTTTTTT. Translated: CASSPTRGSGWDTGELFF. The chain employs TRBV6-1 and TRBJ2-2, with a weak D call TRBD2 (6 bases). Trimming took off 5 bases at V and 3 bases at J, with 22 bases between the two ends. CDR1 and CDR2 from the germline V gene are MNHNS and SASEGT. The CDR3 is made up of 18 amino acids.

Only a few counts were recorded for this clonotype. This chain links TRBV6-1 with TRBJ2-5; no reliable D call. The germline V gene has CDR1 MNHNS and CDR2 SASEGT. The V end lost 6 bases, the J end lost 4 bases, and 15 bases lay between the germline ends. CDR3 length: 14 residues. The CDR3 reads CASSPLGKRETQYF. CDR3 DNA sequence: TGTGCCAGCAGCCCCCTAGGGAAGCGAGAGACCCAGTACTTC.

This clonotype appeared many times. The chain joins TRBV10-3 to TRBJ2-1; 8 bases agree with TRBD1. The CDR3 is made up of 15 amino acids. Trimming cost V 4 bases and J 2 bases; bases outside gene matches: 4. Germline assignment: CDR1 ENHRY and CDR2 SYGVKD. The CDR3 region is CAISASDRAYNEQFF. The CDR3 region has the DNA TGTGCCATCAGTGCCTCGGACAGGGCCTACAATGAGCAGTTCTTC.

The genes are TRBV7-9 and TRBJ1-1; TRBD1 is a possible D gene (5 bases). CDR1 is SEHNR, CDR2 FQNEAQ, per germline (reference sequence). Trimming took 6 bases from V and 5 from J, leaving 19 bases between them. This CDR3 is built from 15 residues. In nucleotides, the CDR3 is TGTGCCAGCAGTCAAAGTGGGGGTTTGTCGACTGAAGCTTTCTTT. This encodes CASSQSGGLSTEAFF.

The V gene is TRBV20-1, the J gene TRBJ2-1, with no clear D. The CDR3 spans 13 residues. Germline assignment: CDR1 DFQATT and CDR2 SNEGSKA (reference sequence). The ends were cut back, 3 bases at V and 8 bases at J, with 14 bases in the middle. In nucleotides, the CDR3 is TGCAGTGCTAGGTTCGGACGTGTCTATGAGCAGTTCTTC. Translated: CSARFGRVYEQFF.

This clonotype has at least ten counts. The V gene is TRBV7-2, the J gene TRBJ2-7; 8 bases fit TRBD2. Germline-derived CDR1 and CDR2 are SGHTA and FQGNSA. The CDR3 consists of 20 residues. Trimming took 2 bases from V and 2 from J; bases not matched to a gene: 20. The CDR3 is CASSLRGSGSLPHSPYEQYF. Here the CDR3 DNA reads TGTGCCAGCAGCTTAAGGGGGAGCGGGAGCCTCCCTCACTCCCCCTACGAGCAGTACTTC.

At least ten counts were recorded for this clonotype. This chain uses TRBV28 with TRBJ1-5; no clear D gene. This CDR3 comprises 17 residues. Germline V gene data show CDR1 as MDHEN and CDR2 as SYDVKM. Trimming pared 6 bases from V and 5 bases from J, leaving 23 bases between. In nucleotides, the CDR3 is TGTGCCAGCAGACCTTATATGGAGGCAGGAGTCTATCAGCCCCAGCATTTT. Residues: CASRPYMEAGVYQPQHF. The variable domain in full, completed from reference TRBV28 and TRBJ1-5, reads DVKVTQSSRYLVKRTGEKVFLECVQDMDHENMFWYRQDPGLGLRLIYFSYDVKMKEKGDIPEGYSVSREKKERFSLILESASTNQTSMYLCASRPYMEAGVYQPQHFGDGTRLSIL.

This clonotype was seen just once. The CDR3 nucleotides read TGTGCCAGCAGCCAAGGCCCTCGCCCCCTGCTCGGGACAGGGGACCCCTACGAGCAGTACTTC. Translating gives CASSQGPRPLLGTGDPYEQYF. This chain connects TRBV3-1 to TRBJ2-7; 10 nucleotides line up with TRBD1. V lost 1 base and J lost 2; bases outside the gene matches: 20. The CDR3 runs to 21 residues. The germline gives CDR1 LGHDT, CDR2 YNNKEL (reference sequence).

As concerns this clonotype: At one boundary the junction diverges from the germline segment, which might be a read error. The CDR3 bases are TGCGCCAGCAGCTATACTAGCGGGAGGGGGTACGAGCAGTACTTC. Amino acid sequence: CASSYTSGRGYEQYF. This rearrangement joins TRBV7-9 to TRBJ2-7, with 13 positions matching TRBD2. This CDR3 is built from 15 residues. Germline V gives CDR1 SEHNR, CDR2 FQNEAQ (reference sequence).